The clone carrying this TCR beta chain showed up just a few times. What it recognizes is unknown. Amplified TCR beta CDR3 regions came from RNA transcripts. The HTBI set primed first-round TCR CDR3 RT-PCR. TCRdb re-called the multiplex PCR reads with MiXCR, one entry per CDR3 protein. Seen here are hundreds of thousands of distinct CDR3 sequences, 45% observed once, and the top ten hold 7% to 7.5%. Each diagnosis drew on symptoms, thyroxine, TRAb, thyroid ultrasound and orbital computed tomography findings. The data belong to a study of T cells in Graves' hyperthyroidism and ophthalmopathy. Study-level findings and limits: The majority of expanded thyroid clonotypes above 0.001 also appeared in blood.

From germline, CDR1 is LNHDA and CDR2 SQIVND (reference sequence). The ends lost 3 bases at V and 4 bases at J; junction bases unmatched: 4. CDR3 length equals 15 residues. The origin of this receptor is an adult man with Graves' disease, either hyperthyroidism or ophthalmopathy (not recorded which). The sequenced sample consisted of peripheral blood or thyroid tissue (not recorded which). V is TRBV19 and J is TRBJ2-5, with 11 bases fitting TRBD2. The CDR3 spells CASSIGLAGGETQYF. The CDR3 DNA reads TGTGCCAGTAGTATCGGACTAGCGGGTGGAGAGACCCAGTACTTC.